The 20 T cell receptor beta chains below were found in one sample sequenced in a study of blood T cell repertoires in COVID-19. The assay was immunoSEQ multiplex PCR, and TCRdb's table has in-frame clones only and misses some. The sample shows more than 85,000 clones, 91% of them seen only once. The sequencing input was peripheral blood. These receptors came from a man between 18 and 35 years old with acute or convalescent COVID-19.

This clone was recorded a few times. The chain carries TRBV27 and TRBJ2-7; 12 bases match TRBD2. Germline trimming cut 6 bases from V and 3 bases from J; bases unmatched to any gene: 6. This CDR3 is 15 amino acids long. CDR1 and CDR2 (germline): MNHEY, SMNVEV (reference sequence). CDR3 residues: CASRRLAGDGYEQYF. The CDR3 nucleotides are TGTGCCAGCAGAAGACTAGCGGGAGACGGCTACGAGCAGTACTTC.

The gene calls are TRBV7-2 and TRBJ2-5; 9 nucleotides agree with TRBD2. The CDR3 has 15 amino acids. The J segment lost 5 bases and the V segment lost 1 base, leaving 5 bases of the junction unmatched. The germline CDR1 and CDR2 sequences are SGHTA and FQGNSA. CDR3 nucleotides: TGTGCCAGCAGCTTAGAAGGCGGGAGGGGTGAGACCCAGTACTTC. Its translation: CASSLEGGRGETQYF.

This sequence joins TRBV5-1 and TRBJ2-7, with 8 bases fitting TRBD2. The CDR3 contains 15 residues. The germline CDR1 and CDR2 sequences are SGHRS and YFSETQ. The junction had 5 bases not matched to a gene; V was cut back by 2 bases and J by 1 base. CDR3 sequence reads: CASSLFLAGSYEQYF. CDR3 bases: TGCGCCAGCAGCTTATTCTTAGCGGGGTCCTACGAGCAGTACTTC.

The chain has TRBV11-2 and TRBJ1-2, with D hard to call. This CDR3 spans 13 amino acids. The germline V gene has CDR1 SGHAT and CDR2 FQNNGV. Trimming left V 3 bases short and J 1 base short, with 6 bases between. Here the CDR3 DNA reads TGTGCCAGCAGCTTCGCGGATAACTATGGCTACACCTTC. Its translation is CASSFADNYGYTF.

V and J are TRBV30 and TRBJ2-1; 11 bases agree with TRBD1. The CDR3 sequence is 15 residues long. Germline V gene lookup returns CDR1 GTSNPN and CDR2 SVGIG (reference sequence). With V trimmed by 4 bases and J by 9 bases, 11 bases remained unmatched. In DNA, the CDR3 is TGTGCCTGGAACAGGGGGGACAGGGGGGTGGCTGAGCAGTTCTTC. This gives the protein CAWNRGDRGVAEQFF.

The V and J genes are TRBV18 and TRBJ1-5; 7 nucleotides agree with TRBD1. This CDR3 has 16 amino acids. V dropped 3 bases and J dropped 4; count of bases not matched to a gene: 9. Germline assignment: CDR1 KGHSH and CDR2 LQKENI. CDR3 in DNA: TGTGCCAGCTCACCTGACGGGACAGACCCTAATCAGCCCCAGCATTTT. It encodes CASSPDGTDPNQPQHF.

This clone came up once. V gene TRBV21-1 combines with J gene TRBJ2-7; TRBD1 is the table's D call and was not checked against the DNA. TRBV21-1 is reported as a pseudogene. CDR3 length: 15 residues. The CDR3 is CASSKHLGQVPEQYF. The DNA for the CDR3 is TGTGCCAGCAGCAAACATCTGGGACAGGTCCCCGAGCAGTACTTC.

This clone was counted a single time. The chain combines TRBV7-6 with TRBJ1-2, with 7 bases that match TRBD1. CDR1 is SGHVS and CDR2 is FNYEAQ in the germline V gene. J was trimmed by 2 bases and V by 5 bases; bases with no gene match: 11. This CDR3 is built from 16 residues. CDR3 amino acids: CASSPRVLDRNYGYTF. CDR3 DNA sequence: TGTGCCAGCAGCCCCCGCGTTCTGGACAGGAACTATGGCTACACCTTC.

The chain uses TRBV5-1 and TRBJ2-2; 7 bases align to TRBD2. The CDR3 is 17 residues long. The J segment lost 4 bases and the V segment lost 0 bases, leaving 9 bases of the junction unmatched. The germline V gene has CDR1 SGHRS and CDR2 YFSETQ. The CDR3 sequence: CASSLVGGRAGTGELFF. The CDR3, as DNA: TGCGCCAGCAGCTTGGTAGGCGGGAGAGCGGGCACCGGGGAGCTGTTTTTT. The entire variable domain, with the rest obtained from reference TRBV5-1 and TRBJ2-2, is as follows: KAGVTQTPRYLIKTRGQQVTLSCSPISGHRSVSWYQQTPGQGLQFLFEYFSETQRNKGNFPGRFSGRQFSNSRSEMNVSTLELGDSALYLCASSLVGGRAGTGELFFGEGSRLTVL.

CDR3 sequence reads: CASSLWSGNQPQHF. The DNA for the CDR3 is TGTGCCAGCAGTTTATGGAGTGGCAATCAGCCCCAGCATTTT. The chain joins TRBV27 to TRBJ1-5; D gene uncertain. This CDR3 region has 14 residues. Germline values: CDR1 MNHEY, CDR2 SMNVEV (reference sequence). Trimming removed 1 base at V and 2 bases at J, with 6 bases between.

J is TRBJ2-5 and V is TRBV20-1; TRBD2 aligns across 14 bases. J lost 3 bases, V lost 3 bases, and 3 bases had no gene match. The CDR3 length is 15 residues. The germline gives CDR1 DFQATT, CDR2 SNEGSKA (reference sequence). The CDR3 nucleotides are TGCAGTGCTAGTAAGACTAGCGGGGGGGAAGAGACCCAGTACTTC. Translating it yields CSASKTSGGEETQYF.

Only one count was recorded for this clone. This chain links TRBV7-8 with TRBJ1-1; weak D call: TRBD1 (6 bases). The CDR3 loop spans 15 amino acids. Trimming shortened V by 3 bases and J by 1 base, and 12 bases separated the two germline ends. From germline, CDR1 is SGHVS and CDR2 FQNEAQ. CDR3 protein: CASSFSGQTNTEAFF. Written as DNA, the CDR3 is TGTGCCAGCAGCTTCTCCGGACAGACGAACACTGAAGCTTTCTTT.

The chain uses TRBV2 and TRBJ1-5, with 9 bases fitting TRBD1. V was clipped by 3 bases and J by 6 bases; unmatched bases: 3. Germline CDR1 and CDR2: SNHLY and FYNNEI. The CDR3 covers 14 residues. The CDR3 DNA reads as TGTGCCAGCAGTGACCGGGACAGGGTTCAGCCCCAGCATTTT. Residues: CASSDRDRVQPQHF.

The CDR3: CASSPAGEGTEAFF. The CDR3 region has the DNA TGTGCCAGCTCACCGGCAGGGGAGGGCACTGAAGCTTTCTTT. The chain combines TRBV18 with TRBJ1-1; maybe TRBD1 (6 bases). The germline V gene has CDR1 KGHSH and CDR2 LQKENI. Trimming left V 3 bases short and J 4 bases short, with 12 bases between. CDR3 length: 14 amino acids.

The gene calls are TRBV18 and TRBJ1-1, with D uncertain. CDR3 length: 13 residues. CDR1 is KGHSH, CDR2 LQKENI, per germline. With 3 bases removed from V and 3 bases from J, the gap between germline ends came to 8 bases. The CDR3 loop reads CASSPSGDTEAFF. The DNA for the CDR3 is TGTGCCAGCTCACCTTCCGGGGACACTGAAGCTTTCTTT.

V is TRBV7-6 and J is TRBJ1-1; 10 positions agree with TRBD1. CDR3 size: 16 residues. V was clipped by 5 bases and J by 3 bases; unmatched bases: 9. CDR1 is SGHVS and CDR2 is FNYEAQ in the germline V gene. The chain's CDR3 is CASSANFGQGDTEAFF. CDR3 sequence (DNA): TGTGCCAGCAGCGCAAATTTCGGACAGGGGGACACTGAAGCTTTCTTT.

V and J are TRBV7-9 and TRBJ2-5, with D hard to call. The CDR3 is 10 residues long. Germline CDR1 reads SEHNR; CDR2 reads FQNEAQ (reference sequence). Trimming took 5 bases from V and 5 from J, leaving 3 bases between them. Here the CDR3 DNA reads TGTGCCAGCAGCCTGGAGACCCAGTACTTC. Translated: CASSLETQYF.

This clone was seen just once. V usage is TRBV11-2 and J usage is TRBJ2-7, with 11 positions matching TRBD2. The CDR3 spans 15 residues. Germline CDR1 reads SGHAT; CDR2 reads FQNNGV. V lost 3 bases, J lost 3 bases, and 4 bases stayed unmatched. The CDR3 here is CASSLGLADFYEQYF. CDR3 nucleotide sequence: TGTGCCAGCAGCTTGGGACTAGCGGACTTCTACGAGCAGTACTTC. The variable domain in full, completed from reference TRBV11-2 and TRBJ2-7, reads EAGVAQSPRYKIIEKRQSVAFWCNPISGHATLYWYQQILGQGPKLLIQFQNNGVVDDSQLPKDRFSAERLKGVDSTLKIQPAKLEDSAVYLCASSLGLADFYEQYFGPGTRLTVT.

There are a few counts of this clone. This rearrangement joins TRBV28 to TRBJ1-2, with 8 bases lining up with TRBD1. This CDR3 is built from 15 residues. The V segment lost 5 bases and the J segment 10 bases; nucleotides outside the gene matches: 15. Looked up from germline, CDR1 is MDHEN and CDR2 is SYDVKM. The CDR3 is CASSPALGRGLSYTF. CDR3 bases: TGTGCCAGCAGTCCCGCTCTCGGCAGGGGGCTATCCTACACCTTC.

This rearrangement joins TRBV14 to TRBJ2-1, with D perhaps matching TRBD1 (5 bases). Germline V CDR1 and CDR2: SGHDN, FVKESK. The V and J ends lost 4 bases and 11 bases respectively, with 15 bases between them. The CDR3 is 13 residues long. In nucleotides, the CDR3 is TGTGCCAGCAGCCTCACGAAGGGGCAGCAGCAGTTCTTC. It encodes CASSLTKGQQQFF.